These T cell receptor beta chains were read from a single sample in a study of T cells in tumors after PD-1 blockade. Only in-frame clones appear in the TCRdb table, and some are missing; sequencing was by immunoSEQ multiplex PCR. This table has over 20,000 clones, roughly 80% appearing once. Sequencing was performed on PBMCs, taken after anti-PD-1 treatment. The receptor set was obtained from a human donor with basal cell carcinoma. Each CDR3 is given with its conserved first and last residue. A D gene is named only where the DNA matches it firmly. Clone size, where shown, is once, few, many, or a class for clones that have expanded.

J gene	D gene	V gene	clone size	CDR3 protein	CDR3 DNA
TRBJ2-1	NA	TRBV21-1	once	CASSKLLGDSQFF	TGTGCCAGCAGCAAATTGCTCGGGGACTCACAGTTCTTC
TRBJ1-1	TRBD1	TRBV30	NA	CAWSVHRGRQYGTEAFF	TGTGCCTGGAGTGTACACAGGGGGCGCCAATATGGCACTGAAGCTTTCTTT
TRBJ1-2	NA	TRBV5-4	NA	CASSLEQDSYYGYTF	TGTGCCAGCAGCTTGGAGCAGGATTCGTACTATGGCTACACCTTC
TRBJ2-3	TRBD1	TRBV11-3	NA	CASSQQNYRGSTDTQYF	TGTGCCAGCAGCCAACAAAATTACAGGGGAAGCACAGATACGCAGTATTTT
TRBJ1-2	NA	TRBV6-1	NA	CASSEFRMVSGNGYTF	TGTGCCAGCAGTGAATTTCGGATGGTCTCAGGGAACGGCTACACCTTC
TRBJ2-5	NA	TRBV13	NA	CASSHTGRGRETQYF	TGTGCCAGCAGCCATACAGGGAGGGGTCGAGAGACCCAGTACTTC
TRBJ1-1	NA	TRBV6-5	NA	CASSYRGNTEAFF	TGTGCCAGCAGTTACAGGGGAAACACTGAAGCTTTCTTT
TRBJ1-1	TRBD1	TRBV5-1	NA	CASRPGQRGHEAFF	TGCGCCAGCAGACCGGGACAGCGGGGGCATGAAGCTTTCTTT
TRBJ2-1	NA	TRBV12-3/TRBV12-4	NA	CASSYKGEQFF	TGTGCCAGCAGTTACAAGGGTGAGCAGTTCTTC
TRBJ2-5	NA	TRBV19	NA	CASSIFLDRSKETQYF	TGTGCCAGTAGTATTTTTCTCGACAGGAGCAAAGAGACCCAGTACTTC
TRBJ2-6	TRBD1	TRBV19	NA	CASSISQGSGANVLTF	TGTGCCAGTAGTATCTCACAGGGGTCTGGGGCCAACGTCCTGACTTTC
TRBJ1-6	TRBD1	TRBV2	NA	CASSGGAGGNSPLHF	TGTGCCAGCAGTGGAGGCGCAGGGGGCAATTCACCCCTCCACTTT
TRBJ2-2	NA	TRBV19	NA	CASSSPGMGNTGELFF	TGTGCCAGTAGTTCTCCAGGGATGGGGAACACCGGGGAGCTGTTTTTT
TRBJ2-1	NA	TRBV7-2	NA	CASSLAVRGTYNEQFF	TGTGCCAGCAGCTTAGCGGTCAGGGGAACCTACAATGAGCAGTTCTTC
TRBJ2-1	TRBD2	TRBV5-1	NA	CASSSGTSGGNEQFF	TGCGCCAGCAGCTCCGGGACTAGCGGGGGCAATGAGCAGTTCTTC
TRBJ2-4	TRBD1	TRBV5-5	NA	CASSETGGAPKNIQYF	TGTGCCAGCAGCGAAACAGGGGGCGCACCCAAAAACATTCAGTACTTC
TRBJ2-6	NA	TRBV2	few	CASKGNAGANVLTF	TGTGCCAGCAAGGGGAATGCTGGGGCCAACGTCCTGACTTTC
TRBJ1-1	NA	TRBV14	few	CASSEGLNTEAFF	TGTGCCAGCAGCGAAGGCCTGAACACTGAAGCTTTCTTT
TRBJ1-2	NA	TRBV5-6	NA	CASSLEGRFYGYTF	TGTGCCAGCAGCTTGGAAGGACGGTTCTATGGCTACACCTTC
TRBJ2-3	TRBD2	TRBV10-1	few	CASSPLGAGADTQYF	TGCGCCAGCAGCCCTCTGGGAGCGGGAGCAGATACGCAGTATTTT
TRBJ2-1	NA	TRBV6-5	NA	CATRRGKSSYNEQFF	TGTGCCACCCGCCGGGGAAAGAGCTCCTACAATGAGCAGTTCTTC
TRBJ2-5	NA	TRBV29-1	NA	CSVTHSGAQETQYF	TGCAGCGTCACACACAGTGGGGCGCAGGAGACCCAGTACTTC
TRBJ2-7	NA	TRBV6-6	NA	CATMEGGPQLEQYF	TGTGCCACCATGGAAGGGGGACCTCAACTCGAGCAGTACTTC
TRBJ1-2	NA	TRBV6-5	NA	CAGLRGRDYGYTF	TGTGCCGGACTTAGGGGGAGAGACTATGGCTACACCTTC
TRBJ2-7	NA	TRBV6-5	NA	CASSYSRSVNSYEQYF	TGTGCCAGCAGTTACTCGCGGTCAGTAAACTCCTACGAGCAGTACTTC
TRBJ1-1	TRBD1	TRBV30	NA	CAWGPGQGRTEAFF	TGTGCCTGGGGACCGGGACAGGGGAGGACTGAAGCTTTCTTT
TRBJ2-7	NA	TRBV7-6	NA	CASSSLFGYYEQYF	TGTGCCAGCAGCTCCCTGTTCGGATACTACGAGCAGTACTTC
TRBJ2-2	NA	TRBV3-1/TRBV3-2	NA	CASSQVGFRTANTGELFF	TGTGCCAGCAGCCAAGTGGGATTTAGGACAGCGAACACCGGGGAGCTGTTTTTT
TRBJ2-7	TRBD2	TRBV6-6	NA	CASSPTSGAYEQYF	TGTGCCAGCAGCCCAACTAGCGGAGCCTACGAGCAGTACTTC
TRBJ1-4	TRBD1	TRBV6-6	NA	CASSYDGTGLEKLFF	TGTGCCAGCAGTTACGATGGGACAGGGCTTGAAAAACTGTTTTTT
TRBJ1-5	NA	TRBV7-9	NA	CASSRGGGNQPQHF	TGTGCCAGCAGCCGCGGAGGTGGCAATCAGCCCCAGCATTTT
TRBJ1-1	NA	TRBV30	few	CAWSVNGGGNTEAFF	TGTGCCTGGAGTGTAAACGGAGGGGGGAACACTGAAGCTTTCTTT
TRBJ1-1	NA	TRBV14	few	CASSLQGNTEAFF	TGTGCCAGCAGCCTACAGGGGAACACTGAAGCTTTCTTT
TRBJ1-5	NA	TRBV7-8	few	CASSRVENSNQPQHF	TGTGCCAGCAGCCGGGTTGAGAATAGCAATCAGCCCCAGCATTTT
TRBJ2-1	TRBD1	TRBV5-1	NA	CASSLGQGGDNEQFF	TGCGCCAGCAGCTTGGGACAGGGGGGAGACAATGAGCAGTTCTTC
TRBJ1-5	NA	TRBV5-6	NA	CASSLSWRGGQHF	TGTGCCAGCAGCTTGTCTTGGAGGGGCGGCCAGCATTTT
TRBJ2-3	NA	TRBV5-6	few	CASSYHVAADYSDTQYF	TGTGCCAGCAGCTACCATGTGGCAGCAGACTACTCAGATACGCAGTATTTT
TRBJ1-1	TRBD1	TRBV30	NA	CAFKTGKDTEAFF	TGTGCCTTTAAGACAGGGAAGGACACTGAAGCTTTCTTT
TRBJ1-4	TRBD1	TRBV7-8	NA	CASTPGQGNEKLFF	TGTGCCAGCACCCCTGGACAGGGGAATGAAAAACTGTTTTTT
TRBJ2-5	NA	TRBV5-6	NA	CASSGTDPYQETQYF	TGTGCCAGCAGCGGTACAGATCCGTACCAAGAGACCCAGTACTTC
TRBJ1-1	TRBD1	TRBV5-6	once	CASSLGWTGMNTEAFF	TGTGCCAGCAGCTTGGGCTGGACAGGGATGAACACTGAAGCTTTCTTT
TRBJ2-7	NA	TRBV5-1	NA	CASSLAGHEQYF	TGCGCCAGCAGCTTGGCCGGTCACGAGCAGTACTTC